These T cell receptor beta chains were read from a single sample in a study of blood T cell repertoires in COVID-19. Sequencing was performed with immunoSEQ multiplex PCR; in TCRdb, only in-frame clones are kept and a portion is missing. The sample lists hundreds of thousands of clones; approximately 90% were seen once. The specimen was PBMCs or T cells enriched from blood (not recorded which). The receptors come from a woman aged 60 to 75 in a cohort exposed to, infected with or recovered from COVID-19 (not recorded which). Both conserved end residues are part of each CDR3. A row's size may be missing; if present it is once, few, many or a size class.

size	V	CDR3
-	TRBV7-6	CASSPPGQGSYNEQFF
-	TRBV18	CASSPGTSGRQETQYF
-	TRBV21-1	CASSKHNGGGSISYNEQFF
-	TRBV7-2	CASSSQGGNTEAFF
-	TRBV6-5	CASSYGLAGRDTQYF
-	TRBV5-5	CASSFSTALSYNEQFF
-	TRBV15	CATSRGGLSNQPQHF
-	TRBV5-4	CASSTQKRQDGTEAFF
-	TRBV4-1	CASSQAGDRANQPQHF
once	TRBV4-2	CASSQVGAYGYTF
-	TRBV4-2	CASSPRHGGGETQYF
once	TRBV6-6	CASRRERLETQYF
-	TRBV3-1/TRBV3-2	CASSQGLAGAGANVLTF
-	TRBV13	CASSTGALNTEAFF
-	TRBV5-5	CASSFTGTATGQPQHF
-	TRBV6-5	CASSSYPSSYNEQFF
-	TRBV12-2	CASRLVVAGGGWRLHF
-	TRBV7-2	CASSFDSVSYEQYF
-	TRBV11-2	CASSHRGPLNTEAFF
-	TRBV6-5	CASRMGLAGGYEQYF
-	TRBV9	CASSVDGSPDTQYF
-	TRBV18	CASSRDRGTFEQYF
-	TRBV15	CATSRDSGPGTNEKLFF